Described below is a single T cell receptor beta chain sequence and its context. The data are from a study of Ad26.COV2.S vaccination and SARS-CoV-2 variants. The sample's treatment: roughly 20 received Ad26.COV2.S at low or high dose, single or two shots; 5 received placebo; per-sample allocation not given. The samples were gathered on day 63 after the first injection of vaccine or placebo. Measured with immunoSEQ multiplex PCR; TCRdb has only the in-frame clones, and not every one. This sample has about 400,000 clones, with around 89% found just once. Germline CDR1 SGDLS, CDR2 YYNGEE. V was cut by 1 base and J by 6 bases, with 8 bases left in between. The CDR3 runs 13 residues.

This clonotype was obtained from a person between 18 and 59 years old who received the Ad26.COV2.S COVID-19 vaccine or a placebo. The chain uses TRBV9 and TRBJ2-1; D uncertain. The source was peripheral blood, collected in a trial of Ad26.COV2.S vaccine versus placebo. As DNA, the CDR3 is TGTGCCAGCAGCGTATCGGGCGTCAATGAGCAGTTCTTC. Encoded protein: CASSVSGVNEQFF.